The source of this T cell receptor (beta chain) is a study of blood T cell repertoires in COVID-19. Study-level information: Acute and convalescent COVID-19 specimens originated in the United States, Italy and Spain.

Clones were sequenced by immunoSEQ multiplex PCR, and TCRdb holds only the in-frame ones, with some missing. The table has roughly 250,000 clones, around 87% seen once. V gave up 6 bases and J gave up 5 bases; unmatched junction bases: 15. Germline V gene sequence: CDR1 LGHNT, CDR2 FRNRAP. The CDR3 loop spans 17 amino acids. The rearrangement joins TRBV12-5 to TRBJ1-1; 10 bases match TRBD1. Sequencing was carried out using PBMCs or T cells enriched from blood (not recorded which). The receptor's source is a woman aged 45 to 65 who had recovered from COVID-19. The CDR3 spells CASGGRTGGFVGTEAFF. DNA of the CDR3: TGTGCTAGTGGGGGCCGGACAGGGGGTTTTGTAGGGACTGAAGCTTTCTTT.